The 30 T cell receptor beta chains presented below share a single source sample, sequenced in a study of blood T cell repertoires in COVID-19. The table came from immunoSEQ multiplex PCR; TCRdb's copy has only in-frame clones and leaves some out. Among about 360,000 clones listed, about 87% were seen once. The sample consisted of peripheral blood. All receptors come from a human donor in a cohort sampled during active COVID-19.

J is TRBJ2-7 and V is TRBV15, with 11 nucleotides matching TRBD1. Germline V CDR1 and CDR2: LNHNV, YYDKDF (reference sequence). CDR3 length: 15 amino acids. The V gene end was trimmed by 4 bases and the J gene end by 2 bases; junction bases not matched to a gene: 4. In DNA, the CDR3 is TGTGCCACCAGCACCGCGGGACAGGGGGCCTACGAGCAGTACTTC. This codes for CATSTAGQGAYEQYF.

The V call is TRBV7-2, the J call TRBJ2-7, with TRBD2 identical over 12 bases. Per the germline V gene, CDR1 is SGHTA and CDR2 is FQGNSA. V lost 4 bases to trimming and J lost 2 bases; unmatched junction nucleotides: 9. CDR3 length equals 17 residues. The CDR3 protein is CASSYRTSGTLTYEQYF. The DNA for the CDR3 is TGTGCCAGCAGCTACCGGACTAGCGGGACCTTAACCTACGAGCAGTACTTC.

Only one count was recorded for this clone. This chain connects TRBV7-2 to TRBJ2-1; TRBD1 aligns across 7 bases. CDR1 and CDR2 from the germline V gene are SGHTA and FQGNSA. CDR3 length equals 17 residues. The junction had 12 bases not matched to a gene; V was cut back by 2 bases and J by 5 bases. CDR3 DNA: TGTGCCAGCAGCTTAACCCTGGGACAGACTAATGACAATGAGCAGTTCTTC. Protein sequence: CASSLTLGQTNDNEQFF.

The chain couples TRBV29-1 to TRBJ2-2; 11 nucleotides align to TRBD2. The CDR3 consists of 16 residues. The V segment lost 7 bases and the J segment 5 bases; nucleotides outside the gene matches: 12. Germline lookup yields CDR1 SQVTM and CDR2 ANQGSEA. The CDR3 protein is CSGYQLAGGLTGELFF. CDR3 nucleotides: TGCAGCGGGTACCAATTAGCGGGGGGGCTGACCGGGGAGCTGTTTTTT.

The rearrangement links TRBV9 to TRBJ1-1; no reliable D call. Germline CDR1 and CDR2: SGDLS and YYNGEE. This CDR3 contains 13 residues. The V end was cut by 0 bases, the J end by 7 bases, with 10 bases between. The CDR3 loop is CASSVGEGGEAFF. The CDR3 coding sequence is TGTGCCAGCAGCGTAGGTGAGGGTGGTGAAGCTTTCTTT.

The chain joins TRBV24-1 to TRBJ2-5; the match to TRBD1 covers 9 bases. The V segment lost 5 bases and the J segment 5 bases; nucleotides outside the gene matches: 14. The germline V gene has CDR1 KGHDR and CDR2 SFDVKD. The CDR3 covers 17 residues. The chain's CDR3 is CATSARASGTGRETQYF. The CDR3 nucleotides are TGTGCCACCAGTGCCCGCGCTTCCGGGACAGGGCGGGAGACCCAGTACTTC.

The chain combines TRBV7-2 with TRBJ1-3; D gene uncertain. Looked up from germline, CDR1 is SGHTA and CDR2 is FQGNSA. V lost 5 bases to trimming and J lost 0 bases, with 14 bases between them. The CDR3 is made up of 16 amino acids. The CDR3 spells CASSQERLTSGNTIYF. The CDR3 coding sequence is TGTGCCAGCAGCCAAGAGCGCTTAACCTCTGGAAACACCATATATTTT.

The chain is built from TRBV10-3 and TRBJ2-7, with 15 nucleotides matching TRBD2. V shed 6 bases, J shed 2 bases, and the junction held 5 bases outside the gene matches. This CDR3 is built from 16 residues. CDR1 ENHRY and CDR2 SYGVKD come from the germline V gene. The CDR3: CAISPGTSGGTYEQYF. CDR3 bases: TGTGCCATCAGCCCCGGGACTAGCGGGGGGACCTACGAGCAGTACTTC.

This sequence joins TRBV6-5 and TRBJ2-7; TRBD1 aligns across 7 bases. Germline V gene lookup returns CDR1 MNHEY and CDR2 SVGAGI. This CDR3 comprises 12 residues. The ends lost 4 bases at V and 10 bases at J; junction bases unmatched: 7. This chain's CDR3 is CASSSGTAHQYF. The CDR3 DNA sequence: TGTGCCAGCAGTTCCGGGACAGCCCACCAGTACTTC.

The chain couples TRBV19 to TRBJ2-5, with D perhaps matching TRBD1 (8 bases). CDR3 length: 15 residues. The V end was cut by 6 bases, the J end by 10 bases, with 24 bases between. The germline V gene encodes CDR1 LNHDA and CDR2 SQIVND (reference sequence). CDR3 sequence (DNA): TGTGCCAGTAGCCAACGGTTTGGACAGGGAGGGTTCCAGTACTTC. Protein: CASSQRFGQGGFQYF.

The V and J genes are TRBV11-2 and TRBJ2-1, with D perhaps matching TRBD1 (6 bases). The CDR3 spans 11 residues. Trimming left V 5 bases short and J 7 bases short, with 6 bases between. Germline CDR1 SGHAT, CDR2 FQNNGV. CDR3 sequence (DNA): TGTGCCAGCAGCCAGGGGAATGAGCAGTTCTTC. This translates into CASSQGNEQFF.

The gene calls are TRBV19 and TRBJ1-4, with D possibly being TRBD1 (5 bases). Germline CDR1 is LNHDA and CDR2 is SQIVND (reference sequence). Trimming pared 2 bases from V and 8 bases from J, leaving 12 bases between. This CDR3 comprises 14 residues. The CDR3 DNA follows: TGTGCCAGTAGTATAAAAAGGGGCTCGGAAAAACTGTTTTTT. This translates into CASSIKRGSEKLFF.

V and J are TRBV29-1 and TRBJ1-5, with 9 bases aligning to TRBD1. The ends lost 5 bases at V and 2 bases at J; junction bases unmatched: 7. This CDR3 comprises 15 residues. CDR1 and CDR2 (germline): SQVTM, ANQGSEA. The chain's CDR3 is CSVSLTGGGNQPQHF. In DNA form, the CDR3 reads TGCAGCGTTTCTTTGACAGGGGGTGGCAATCAGCCCCAGCATTTT.

This sequence joins TRBV10-3 and TRBJ2-5, with TRBD2 matching over 7 bases. The V gene's germline CDR1 is ENHRY and CDR2 SYGVKD. The CDR3 is 14 amino acids. The J segment lost 1 base and the V segment lost 6 bases, leaving 5 bases of the junction unmatched. CDR3 DNA: TGTGCCATCAGCCGCGCGGGGGTCCAAGAGACCCAGTACTTC. This codes for CAISRAGVQETQYF.

The rearrangement uses TRBV18 and TRBJ2-3, with a possible D match to TRBD2 (5 bases). V dropped 8 bases and J dropped 5 bases, with 8 bases sitting between them. The CDR3 consists of 11 residues. Germline CDR1 reads KGHSH; CDR2 reads LQKENI. The chain's CDR3 is CASAAGDTQYF. CDR3 in DNA: TGTGCCAGCGCGGCGGGAGATACGCAGTATTTT.

The rearrangement links TRBV3-1 (or the pseudogene TRBV3-2) to TRBJ2-5, with D hard to call. The length of the CDR3 is 13 residues. Germline V gene data show CDR1 as LGHDT and CDR2 as YNNKEL (reference sequence). The ends were cut back, 2 bases at V and 4 bases at J, with 8 bases in the middle. CDR3 sequence reads: CASSQFYGETQYF. Written as DNA, the CDR3 is TGTGCCAGCAGCCAATTCTATGGAGAGACCCAGTACTTC.

Here the CDR3 reads CASSPLAGGLSGANVLTF. As DNA, the CDR3 is TGTGCCAGCAGCCCCCTAGCGGGGGGGCTCTCTGGGGCCAACGTCCTGACTTTC. The genes are TRBV13 and TRBJ2-6; TRBD2 matches 12 bases. Germline V CDR1 and CDR2: PRHDT, FYEKMQ (reference sequence). The CDR3 sequence is 18 residues long. V was pared by 5 bases and J by 0 bases, with 5 bases of the junction left unmatched.

The J gene is TRBJ2-1, the V gene TRBV9, with 12 bases identical to TRBD2. The CDR3 is 14 residues long. Germline trimming cut 5 bases from V and 7 bases from J; bases unmatched to any gene: 4. Germline V lookup: CDR1 SGDLS, CDR2 YYNGEE. DNA for the CDR3: TGTGCCAGCAGTGGACTAGCGGGATTTAATGAGCAGTTCTTC. Its translation: CASSGLAGFNEQFF.

This clone was detected once. The chain employs TRBV5-4 and TRBJ2-7, with D maybe TRBD1 (6 bases). The CDR3 runs to 14 residues. V dropped 4 bases and J dropped 1 base, with 12 bases sitting between them. CDR1 SGHNT and CDR2 YYREEE come from the germline V gene (reference sequence). For the CDR3, the DNA is TGTGCCAGCAGCCCCGAAGGACAGTCCTACGAGCAGTACTTC. Protein sequence: CASSPEGQSYEQYF.

The rearrangement joins TRBV7-3 to TRBJ1-2, with 9 nucleotides matching TRBD1. Germline CDR1 reads SGHTA; CDR2 reads FQGTGA. The length of the CDR3 is 13 residues. Germline trimming cut 5 bases from V and 6 bases from J; bases unmatched to any gene: 4. CDR3 sequence: CASSTRTGDGYTF. As DNA, the CDR3 is TGTGCCAGCAGCACCCGGACAGGGGATGGCTACACCTTC.

The V gene is TRBV20-1, the J gene TRBJ1-2, with 7 nucleotides matching TRBD1. The J segment lost 4 bases and the V segment lost 3 bases, leaving 20 bases of the junction unmatched. This CDR3 comprises 18 residues. Germline V gene data show CDR1 as DFQATT and CDR2 as SNEGSKA (reference sequence). The CDR3 nucleotides read TGCAGTGCTAGTGCACCGGTGGGCAGGGGGTCCTATGCCTATGGCTACACCTTC. Encoded protein: CSASAPVGRGSYAYGYTF.

This chain connects TRBV4-1 to TRBJ2-2; D uncertain. V lost 2 bases and J 6 bases, leaving 7 bases between the germline ends. CDR3 length: 13 amino acids. Germline V lookup: CDR1 MGHRA, CDR2 YSYEKL. CDR3 amino acids: CASSQFAAGELFF. The DNA of the CDR3 is TGCGCCAGCAGCCAATTTGCGGCCGGGGAGCTGTTTTTT.

The CDR3 here is CASGTSGSRRFYEQYF. CDR3 DNA sequence: TGTGCCAGCGGGACTAGCGGGAGCCGGCGCTTCTACGAGCAGTACTTC. The chain recombines TRBV3-1 (or the pseudogene TRBV3-2) with TRBJ2-7, with 14 bases fitting TRBD2. The CDR3 spans 16 residues. CDR1 LGHDT and CDR2 YNNKEL come from the germline V gene (reference sequence). With V trimmed by 8 bases and J by 3 bases, 9 bases remained unmatched.

This chain joins TRBV12-5 and TRBJ1-1, with 8 positions matching TRBD1. CDR3 size: 15 residues. Germline CDR1 LGHNT, CDR2 FRNRAP. V shed 1 base, J shed 1 base, and the junction held 2 bases outside the gene matches. The DNA for the CDR3 is TGTGCTAGTGGTTTGGCGACAGGGGCGAACACTGAAGCTTTCTTT. Its protein product is CASGLATGANTEAFF. Full variable domain (missing parts from reference TRBV12-5 and TRBJ1-1): DARVTQTPRHKVTEMGQEVTMRCQPILGHNTVFWYRQTMMQGLELLAYFRNRAPLDDSGMPKDRFSAEMPDATLATLKIQPSEPRDSAVYFCASGLATGANTEAFFGQGTRLTVV.

This rearrangement joins TRBV9 to TRBJ1-3; unclear D gene. Germline-derived CDR1 and CDR2 are SGDLS and YYNGEE. Trimming took 8 bases from V and 0 from J, leaving 6 bases between them. This CDR3 comprises 12 residues. The CDR3 DNA follows: TGTGCCAGAGGAGTCTCTGGAAACACCATATATTTT. It yields the protein CARGVSGNTIYF.

A few counts support this clone. The gene calls are TRBV10-3 and TRBJ1-5; 9 positions match TRBD1. Germline CDR1 and CDR2: ENHRY and SYGVKD. The CDR3 covers 15 residues. Trimming cost V 2 bases and J 4 bases; bases outside gene matches: 3. CDR3 nucleotide sequence: TGTGCCATCAGTGAGCTGGGGACAGGGAATCAGCCCCAGCATTTT. Its protein product is CAISELGTGNQPQHF.

The gene calls are TRBV6-1 and TRBJ2-4; D might be TRBD2 (7 bases). V was cut by 4 bases and J by 4 bases, with 17 bases left in between. CDR1 MNHNS and CDR2 SASEGT come from the germline V gene. There are 16 residues in the CDR3. The CDR3 sequence is CASSAQGGAKKNIQYF. CDR3 nucleotide sequence: TGTGCCAGCAGTGCCCAAGGGGGGGCGAAAAAAAACATTCAGTACTTC.

This clone has only one observation. This chain joins TRBV5-6 and TRBJ2-1; TRBD1 matches at 9 bases. Trimming cost V 4 bases and J 8 bases; bases outside gene matches: 16. This CDR3 has 17 amino acids. Germline CDR1 and CDR2: SGHDT and YYEEEE. The DNA of the CDR3 is TGTGCCAGCAGCGATACCCGGGACAGGGCCTACAATGATGAGCAGTTCTTC. Encoded protein: CASSDTRDRAYNDEQFF. Using reference TRBV5-6 and TRBJ2-1 for the parts outside the CDR3, the full variable domain is DAGVTQSPTHLIKTRGQQVTLRCSPKSGHDTVSWYQQALGQGPQFIFQYYEEEERQRGNFPDRFSGHQFPNYSSELNVNALLLGDSALYLCASSDTRDRAYNDEQFFGPGTRLTVL.

DNA of the CDR3: TGCAGTGCTAGTTACAGAGCCTACGAGCAGTACTTC. Its translation: CSASYRAYEQYF. This chain links TRBV20-1 with TRBJ2-7; no clear D. The V and J ends lost 3 bases and 2 bases respectively, with 8 bases between them. CDR1 is DFQATT and CDR2 is SNEGSKA in the germline V gene (reference sequence). The CDR3 contains 12 residues.

This chain links TRBV19 with TRBJ2-7; 8 bases fit TRBD2. This CDR3 region has 14 residues. Germline lookup yields CDR1 LNHDA and CDR2 SQIVND (reference sequence). The trim removed 7 bases at V and 0 bases at J, leaving 5 bases unmatched. CDR3 residues: CASNAGGASYEQYF. The CDR3 nucleotides are TGTGCCAGTAATGCGGGGGGCGCCTCCTACGAGCAGTACTTC.